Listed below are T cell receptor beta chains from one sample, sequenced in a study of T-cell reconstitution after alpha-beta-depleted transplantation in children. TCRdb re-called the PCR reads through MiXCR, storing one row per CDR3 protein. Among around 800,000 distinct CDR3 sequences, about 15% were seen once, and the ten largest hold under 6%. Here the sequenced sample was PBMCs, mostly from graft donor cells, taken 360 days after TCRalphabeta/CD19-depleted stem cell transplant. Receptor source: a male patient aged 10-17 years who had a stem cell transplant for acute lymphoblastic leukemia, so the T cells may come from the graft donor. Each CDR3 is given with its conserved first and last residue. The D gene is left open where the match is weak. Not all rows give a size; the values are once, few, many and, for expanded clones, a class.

CDR3: CASSVAGGSSTDTQYF
DNA: TGTGCCAGCAGCGTAGCGGGAGGGTCTAGCACAGATACGCAGTATTTT
D: TRBD2
size: few
J: TRBJ2-3
V: TRBV9

CDR3: CSAPRGTSGGYEQYF
DNA: TGCAGTGCCCCTCGGGGGACTAGCGGGGGCTACGAGCAGTACTTC
D: TRBD2
size: .
J: TRBJ2-7
V: TRBV20-1

CDR3: CASSPPLQGQAINEQFF
DNA: TGCGCCAGCAGCCCCCCCCTCCAAGGACAGGCCATCAATGAGCAGTTCTTC
D: TRBD1
size: few
J: TRBJ2-1
V: TRBV4-1

CDR3: CASSLRQGEETQYF
DNA: TGTGCCAGCAGCCTGAGACAGGGGGAGGAGACCCAGTACTTC
D: TRBD1
size: .
J: TRBJ2-5
V: TRBV13

CDR3: CATSRAGTTRGGFF
DNA: TGTGCCACCAGCAGAGCCGGGACTACCCGAGGGGGGTTCTTC
D: .
size: .
J: TRBJ2-1
V: TRBV15

CDR3: CASVGSTGTRGDEQFF
DNA: TGCGCCAGCGTAGGATCAACAGGGACGAGGGGCGATGAGCAGTTCTTC
D: .
size: .
J: TRBJ2-1
V: TRBV5-1

CDR3: CASSPLRDRAYEQYF
DNA: TGTGCCAGCTCACCTTTACGGGACAGGGCCTACGAGCAGTACTTC
D: TRBD1
size: .
J: TRBJ2-7
V: TRBV18

CDR3: CASSLEGGWNEQFF
DNA: TGTGCCAGCAGTTTAGAGGGAGGTTGGAATGAGCAGTTCTTC
D: .
size: few
J: TRBJ2-1
V: TRBV12-3/TRBV12-4

CDR3: CASSLRTSRRNNEQFF
DNA: TGTGCCAGCAGCTTGAGGACTAGTAGGAGGAACAATGAGCAGTTCTTC
D: TRBD2
size: .
J: TRBJ2-1
V: TRBV11-1

CDR3: CASRADRHSNQPQHF
DNA: TGTGCCAGCAGGGCGGACAGGCATAGCAATCAGCCCCAGCATTTT
D: TRBD1
size: .
J: TRBJ1-5
V: TRBV2

CDR3: CASSLAHSPAETQYF
DNA: TGTGCCAGCAGCTTAGCGCACAGCCCCGCAGAGACCCAGTACTTC
D: .
size: few
J: TRBJ2-5
V: TRBV7-6

CDR3: CAITRGQGVEQYF
DNA: TGTGCCATCACCCGGGGACAGGGCGTCGAGCAGTACTTC
D: TRBD1
size: few
J: TRBJ2-7
V: TRBV10-3

CDR3: CSVSPSGRAYFSYNEQFF
DNA: TGCAGCGTATCTCCTAGCGGGAGGGCCTACTTCTCCTACAATGAGCAGTTCTTC
D: TRBD2
size: few
J: TRBJ2-1
V: TRBV29-1

CDR3: CASTKFSAASGTEQFF
DNA: TGTGCCAGCACTAAGTTTTCGGCGGCTAGCGGGACAGAGCAGTTCTTC
D: TRBD2
size: .
J: TRBJ2-1
V: TRBV5-5

CDR3: CASKRITRDTEAFF
DNA: TGCGCCAGCAAAAGGATAACCAGGGACACTGAAGCTTTCTTT
D: .
size: .
J: TRBJ1-1
V: TRBV10-1

CDR3: CASKAGRGTDTQYF
DNA: TGTGCCAGCAAGGCCGGGAGGGGAACAGATACGCAGTATTTT
D: TRBD2
size: many
J: TRBJ2-3
V: TRBV7-8

CDR3: CASSSPGTSGRAKAGELFF
DNA: TGTGCCAGCAGTTCCCCCGGGACTAGCGGGAGGGCGAAAGCCGGGGAGCTGTTTTTC
D: TRBD2
size: .
J: TRBJ2-2
V: TRBV2

CDR3: CASSPISGTGELFF
DNA: TGTGCCAGCTCGCCTATTTCCGGGACAGGGGAGCTGTTTTTT
D: .
size: .
J: TRBJ2-2
V: TRBV18

CDR3: CAISEFSGTSGYNEQFF
DNA: TGTGCCATCAGTGAGTTCTCCGGGACTAGCGGATACAATGAGCAGTTCTTC
D: TRBD2
size: .
J: TRBJ2-1
V: TRBV10-3

CDR3: CASRFSYEQYF
DNA: TGCGCCAGCAGATTTTCCTACGAGCAGTACTTC
D: .
size: many
J: TRBJ2-7
V: TRBV28

CDR3: CSARDPGTGDGYTF
DNA: TGCAGTGCTAGAGATCCCGGGACAGGGGATGGCTACACCTTC
D: TRBD1
size: few
J: TRBJ1-2
V: TRBV20-1

CDR3: CASTRRTPGTDTQYF
DNA: TGTGCCAGCACGAGGAGAACCCCGGGCACAGATACGCAGTATTTT
D: .
size: few
J: TRBJ2-3
V: TRBV6-1

CDR3: CSAIGGYNSPLHF
DNA: TGCAGTGCGATAGGGGGTTATAATTCACCCCTCCACTTT
D: .
size: .
J: TRBJ1-6
V: TRBV20-1

CDR3: CASSLEGLYYEQYF
DNA: TGTGCCAGCAGCTTAGAGGGACTCTACTACGAGCAGTACTTC
D: .
size: .
J: TRBJ2-7
V: TRBV7-9

CDR3: CSGETGGSTGELFF
DNA: TGCAGCGGGGAGACAGGAGGTAGCACCGGGGAGCTGTTTTTT
D: .
size: .
J: TRBJ2-2
V: TRBV29-1

CDR3: CASSPPGEFNPNYGYTF
DNA: TGTGCCAGCAGCCCTCCGGGGGAATTCAATCCTAACTATGGCTACACCTTC
D: .
size: .
J: TRBJ1-2
V: TRBV5-6

CDR3: CASRDRGLYEQYF
DNA: TGTGCCAGCAGGGACAGGGGGCTCTACGAGCAGTACTTC
D: TRBD1
size: few
J: TRBJ2-7
V: TRBV2

CDR3: CASMPGQGSSGANVLTF
DNA: TGTGCCAGCATGCCGGGACAGGGGTCCTCTGGGGCCAACGTCCTGACTTTC
D: TRBD1
size: few
J: TRBJ2-6
V: TRBV6-4

CDR3: CASSPRDRGYLQETQYF
DNA: TGTGCCAGCAGCCCTCGGGACAGGGGGTATCTCCAAGAGACCCAGTACTTC
D: TRBD1
size: .
J: TRBJ2-5
V: TRBV14

CDR3: CASSSPARPYNEQFF
DNA: TGTGCCAGCAGCTCCCCGGCTAGACCCTACAATGAGCAGTTCTTC
D: .
size: few
J: TRBJ2-1
V: TRBV7-3

CDR3: CSVVVNRILGYTF
DNA: TGCAGCGTTGTTGTAAACAGGATCCTTGGCTACACCTTC
D: .
size: few
J: TRBJ1-2
V: TRBV29-1

CDR3: CASSLDRVRRGDSNTEAFF
DNA: TGTGCCAGCAGCTTAGATCGGGTCCGACGGGGGGACTCGAACACTGAAGCTTTCTTT
D: .
size: .
J: TRBJ1-1
V: TRBV11-2

CDR3: CASSQEGGGIGQPQHF
DNA: TGTGCCAGCAGCCAAGAAGGGGGAGGGATTGGACAGCCCCAGCATTTT
D: .
size: .
J: TRBJ1-5
V: TRBV3-1

CDR3: CASSLQRTGRETQYF
DNA: TGCGCCAGCAGCCTACAAAGGACAGGACGGGAGACCCAGTACTTC
D: TRBD1
size: .
J: TRBJ2-5
V: TRBV5-1

CDR3: CASSDRRDRVGHEAFF
DNA: TGTGCCAGCAGTGATCGCCGGGACAGGGTTGGGCATGAAGCTTTCTTT
D: TRBD1
size: .
J: TRBJ1-1
V: TRBV2

CDR3: CSVRPAKNIQYF
DNA: TGCAGCGTTCGCCCGGCCAAAAACATTCAGTACTTC
D: .
size: many
J: TRBJ2-4
V: TRBV29-1

CDR3: CASSARAGYTDTQYF
DNA: TGTGCCAGCAGCGCACGAGCGGGGTACACAGATACGCAGTATTTT
D: TRBD2
size: few
J: TRBJ2-3
V: TRBV4-2

CDR3: CASSGGFTGELFF
DNA: TGTGCCAGCAGCGGGGGGTTCACCGGGGAGCTGTTTTTT
D: .
size: few
J: TRBJ2-2
V: TRBV7-9

CDR3: CASSLAGETYNEQFF
DNA: TGTGCCAGCAGCTTAGCGGGGGAAACCTACAATGAGCAGTTCTTC
D: .
size: many
J: TRBJ2-1
V: TRBV7-6

CDR3: CASSRGTVNTEAFF
DNA: TGCGCCAGCAGTCGAGGGACAGTGAACACTGAAGCTTTCTTT
D: TRBD1
size: many
J: TRBJ1-1
V: TRBV5-1

CDR3: CASSLGPANEQYF
DNA: TGTGCCAGCAGCTTAGGGCCCGCTAACGAGCAGTACTTC
D: .
size: many
J: TRBJ2-7
V: TRBV7-6

CDR3: CATSSRWRTGELFF
DNA: TGTGCCACCAGTTCCAGGTGGCGCACCGGGGAGCTGTTTTTT
D: .
size: few
J: TRBJ2-2
V: TRBV24-1

CDR3: CAISDADRAIYYTF
DNA: TGTGCCATCAGTGACGCGGACAGGGCCATTTACTACACCTTC
D: TRBD1
size: many
J: TRBJ1-2
V: TRBV10-3